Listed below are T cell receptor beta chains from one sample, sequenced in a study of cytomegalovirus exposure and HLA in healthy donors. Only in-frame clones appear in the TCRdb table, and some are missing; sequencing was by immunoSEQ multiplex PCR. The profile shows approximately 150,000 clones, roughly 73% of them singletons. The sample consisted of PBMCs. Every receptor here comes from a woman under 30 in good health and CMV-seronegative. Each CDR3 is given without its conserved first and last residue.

CDR3aa: ASSPWRFTGELF
j_gene: TRBJ2-2
v_gene: TRBV11-2

CDR3aa: ASNLGDEQF
j_gene: TRBJ2-1
v_gene: TRBV7-2

CDR3aa: ASSALRDNQPQH
j_gene: TRBJ1-5
v_gene: TRBV18

CDR3aa: ASRTVRGINSPLH
j_gene: TRBJ1-6
v_gene: TRBV11-2

CDR3aa: ASSFLGRRAEAF
j_gene: TRBJ1-1
v_gene: TRBV27

CDR3aa: ASSFERSSYEQY
j_gene: TRBJ2-7
v_gene: TRBV11-2

CDR3aa: ASSLGQLNTIY
j_gene: TRBJ1-3
v_gene: TRBV7-9

CDR3aa: ASSLDIGSYNEQF
j_gene: TRBJ2-1
v_gene: TRBV9

CDR3aa: ASSSHLWRASSYEQY
j_gene: TRBJ2-7
v_gene: TRBV7-9

CDR3aa: ASKDRGSGTGELF
j_gene: TRBJ2-2
v_gene: TRBV10-2

CDR3aa: ASSLWANPQETQY
j_gene: TRBJ2-5
v_gene: TRBV7-2

CDR3aa: ASSRDRGPRGETQY
j_gene: TRBJ2-5
v_gene: TRBV19

CDR3aa: ASSTFTGELF
j_gene: TRBJ2-2
v_gene: TRBV19

CDR3aa: ASSYSRGGSEQF
j_gene: TRBJ2-1
v_gene: TRBV6-5

CDR3aa: ASGLSGWDTEAF
j_gene: TRBJ1-1
v_gene: TRBV12-5

CDR3aa: ASSLEAGQGMSPLH
j_gene: TRBJ1-6
v_gene: TRBV5-1

CDR3aa: ASSEEWDRGRGEQF
j_gene: TRBJ2-1
v_gene: TRBV2

CDR3aa: ASSSGDKRDPGELF
j_gene: TRBJ2-2
v_gene: TRBV11-3

CDR3aa: ASSPQRRTDTQY
j_gene: TRBJ2-3
v_gene: TRBV18

CDR3aa: ASSVSGYAEAF
j_gene: TRBJ1-1
v_gene: TRBV6-1

CDR3aa: ASSPGLAEAF
j_gene: TRBJ1-1
v_gene: TRBV2